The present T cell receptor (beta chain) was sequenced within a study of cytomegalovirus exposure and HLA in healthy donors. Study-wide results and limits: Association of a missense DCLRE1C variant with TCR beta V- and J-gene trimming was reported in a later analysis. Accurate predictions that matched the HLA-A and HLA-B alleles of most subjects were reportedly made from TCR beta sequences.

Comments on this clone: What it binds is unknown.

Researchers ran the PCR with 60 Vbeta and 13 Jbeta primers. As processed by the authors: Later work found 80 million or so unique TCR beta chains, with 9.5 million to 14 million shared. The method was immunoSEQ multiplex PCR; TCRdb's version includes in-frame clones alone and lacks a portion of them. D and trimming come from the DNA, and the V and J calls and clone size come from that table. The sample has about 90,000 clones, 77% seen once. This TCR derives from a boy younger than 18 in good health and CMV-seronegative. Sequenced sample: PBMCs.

CDR3 protein: CASSRDRTLETQYF. CDR3 in DNA: TGTGCCAGCAGCCGGGACAGGACTTTGGAGACCCAGTACTTC. This rearrangement joins TRBV5-8 to TRBJ2-5; 8 bases match TRBD1. This CDR3 is 14 amino acids long. Germline V gene sequence: CDR1 SGHTS, CDR2 YDEGEE. Trimming took 4 bases from V and 5 from J; bases not matched to a gene: 7.